The sequence of this T cell receptor (beta chain) was determined in a study of blood T cell repertoires in COVID-19. Overall study: PBMCs, B-cell-depleted T cells, or T cells provided the cDNA or gDNA that made up the material.

Enrollment of patients from Seattle took place during active infection, with longitudinal follow-up. The table came from immunoSEQ multiplex PCR; TCRdb's copy has only in-frame clones and leaves some out. The repertoire holds 110,000 or so clones, with around 83% as singletons. Sequencing was performed on peripheral blood. The clonotype comes from an older woman with COVID-19, enrolled during active disease.

The DNA for the CDR3 is TGTGCCAGCAACCCACCGGGACAGGGTACCTACGAGCAGTACTTC. This translates into CASNPPGQGTYEQYF. This sequence joins TRBV28 and TRBJ2-7, with 9 bases lining up with TRBD1. Germline CDR1 MDHEN, CDR2 SYDVKM. The CDR3 runs 15 residues. V lost 7 bases and J lost 2; bases outside the gene matches: 9.